This TCR beta chain came from a study of molecular identifiers for immune sequencing clone quantification. Isolation of naive CD8 T cells was achieved by sorting on a CD8+CD4-CCR7+CD45RA+ phenotype. As regards this clonotype: Antigen unknown. Its ends do not fully match the called genes, so a read error is possible.

Germline V CDR1 and CDR2: LNHDA, SQIVND (reference sequence). The CDR3 runs to 14 residues. The study, taken as a whole, reports: The study found clones above 20 RNA copies held over 97% of effector molecules and under 1% in naive cells.

MiXCR was run by TCRdb on the PCR reads, yielding one entry per CDR3 protein. The profile shows about 510,000 distinct CDR3 sequences, about 21% of them singletons. This clonotype was obtained from a human donor in good health. Some libraries in this study had Jurkat cell RNA spiked in. The gene calls are TRBV19 and TRBJ1-5; 8 nucleotides align to TRBD1. Sequences were obtained from naive CD8+ T cells from blood, with Jurkat cell RNA spiked in. Subset specified: FACS-sorted CD8+CD4-CCR7+CD45RA+ naive T cells. DNA of the CDR3: TGTGCCGGTAGTCAAGACAGGGGTGCTCAGCCCCAGCATTTT. This sequence encodes CAGSQDRGAQPQHF.